This T cell receptor beta chain was captured by sequencing in a study of blood T cell repertoires in COVID-19. Only in-frame clones appear in the TCRdb table, and some are missing; sequencing was by immunoSEQ multiplex PCR. The table shows roughly 100,000 clones, with approximately 80% occurring only once. The sequence was obtained from a man aged 55-75 years with acute or convalescent COVID-19. The sample was peripheral blood.

This chain's CDR3 is CASRADRGRGELFF. The DNA of the CDR3 is TGTGCCAGCAGGGCGGACAGGGGGCGGGGGGAGCTGTTTTTT. The V call is TRBV6-5, the J call TRBJ2-2; 11 bases are shared with TRBD1. This CDR3 region has 14 residues. Germline V gene data show CDR1 as MNHEY and CDR2 as SVGAGI. The V and J ends lost 6 bases and 8 bases, in that order; junction bases with no gene match: 5.